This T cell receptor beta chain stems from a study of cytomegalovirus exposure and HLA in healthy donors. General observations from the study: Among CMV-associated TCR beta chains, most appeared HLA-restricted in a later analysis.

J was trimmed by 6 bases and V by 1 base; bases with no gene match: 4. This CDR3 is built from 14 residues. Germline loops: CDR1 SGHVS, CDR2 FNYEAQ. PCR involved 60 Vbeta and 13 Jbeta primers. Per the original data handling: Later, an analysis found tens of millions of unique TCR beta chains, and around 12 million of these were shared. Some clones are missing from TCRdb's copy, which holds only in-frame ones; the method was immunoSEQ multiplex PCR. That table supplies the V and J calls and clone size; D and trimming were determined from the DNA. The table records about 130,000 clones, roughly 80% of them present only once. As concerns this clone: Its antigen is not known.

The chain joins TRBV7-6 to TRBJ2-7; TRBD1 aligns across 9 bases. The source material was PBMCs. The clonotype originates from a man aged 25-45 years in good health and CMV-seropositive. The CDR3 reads CASSLEGQGSEQYF. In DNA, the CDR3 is TGTGCCAGCAGCTTAGAGGGACAGGGCTCCGAGCAGTACTTC.